This T cell receptor beta chain was recorded in a study of neurological immune-mediated disorders. Whole-study results and caveats: Patients with HTLV-1-associated myelopathy had the highest level of TCR clonal expansion, whereas patients with multiple sclerosis had the lowest level, falling beneath the level found in healthy controls.

The unsorted libraries originated from 2 million PBMCs kept at -80 C. TCRdb re-analysed the 5' RACE reads in MiXCR, keeping a single row per CDR3 protein. The sample gives 25,000 to 30,000 distinct CDR3 sequences, about 6.2% of which show up once; approximately 8.9% is in the top ten. This CDR3 spans 14 amino acids. Trimming pared 4 bases from V and 0 bases from J, leaving 10 bases between. Germline V gene lookup returns CDR1 DFQATT and CDR2 SNEGSKA (reference sequence). This clonotype was found many times. Its specificity is unknown. Sequencing was carried out using PBMCs. The receptor comes from a woman aged 45 to 65 in good health. The chain is built from TRBV20-1 and TRBJ2-1, with D possibly being TRBD2 (6 bases). CDR3 DNA sequence: TGCAGTGCTAACCCGGGAGACTCCTACAATGAGCAGTTCTTC. It encodes CSANPGDSYNEQFF.